This is a list of T cell receptor beta chains from one sample in a study of CD8 T cells in ankylosing spondylitis. TCRdb reprocessed the 5' RACE reads with MiXCR, giving one entry per CDR3 protein. The sample includes almost 400,000 distinct CDR3 sequences, around 22% seen only once; the top ten take roughly 16%. Sequenced material: blood, either unsorted or a sorted T cell fraction (not recorded which). These receptors were collected from a male donor with ankylosing spondylitis. Both conserved end residues are part of each CDR3. The order of the fields is clone size, J gene, V gene, CDR3 protein. Rows may omit the clone size; those that give it use once, few, many or a size class.

>-|TRBJ2-5|TRBV4-2
CASSPLQRQDETQYF
>few|TRBJ2-2|TRBV7-2
CASSLEGTKTGELFF
>few|TRBJ2-3|TRBV5-4
CASSPMSGNTDTQYF
>-|TRBJ1-3|TRBV29-1
CSVDGGFGNTIYF
>few|TRBJ2-3|TRBV7-2
CASSRLAGPTDTQYF
>few|TRBJ2-3|TRBV7-3
CASSLSIRGKADTQYF
>-|TRBJ2-7|TRBV10-1
CASSESGAPYEQYF
>-|TRBJ2-1|TRBV7-9
CGAGGPRNEQFF
>few|TRBJ2-1|TRBV29-1
CSVPWQASYNEQFF
>-|TRBJ1-5|TRBV5-6
CASSNTPDQPQHF
>-|TRBJ1-4|TRBV10-3
CAISGGRETNEKLFF
>few|TRBJ1-5|TRBV3-1
CASSQDVGNSNQPQHF
>few|TRBJ2-7|TRBV5-1
CASSRPPGLAHTYEQYF
>-|TRBJ2-3|TRBV3-1
CASSTADSTQYF
>-|TRBJ2-2|TRBV7-3
CASSLAGDAGELFF
>few|TRBJ2-7|TRBV18
CASSPPGQGFDEQYF
>-|TRBJ2-5|TRBV7-9
CASSPLDRGRLQETQYF
>-|TRBJ2-3|TRBV3-1
CASSQDLVLDTQYF
>-|TRBJ1-2|TRBV29-1
CSGLGGGYGYTF
>many|TRBJ2-1|TRBV29-1
CSVSLGGAYNEQFF
>many|TRBJ2-3|TRBV27
CASRTRELNTQYF
>-|TRBJ2-1|TRBV6-5
CASSYAEGEQFF
>-|TRBJ1-5|TRBV12-3/TRBV12-4
CASSPPGTQPQHF
>few|TRBJ1-2|TRBV5-1
CASSLVENYGYTF
>few|TRBJ2-5|TRBV4-3
CASSQDFAGIQETQYF
>-|TRBJ2-1|TRBV30
CAVRLAGSWNEQFF
>-|TRBJ2-7|TRBV5-1
CASSMDRGLYEQYF
>-|TRBJ1-5|TRBV2
CASNREWNQPQHF
>few|TRBJ2-1|TRBV7-3
CASSLRGGSSYNEQFF
>-|TRBJ2-2|TRBV20-1
CSARDYNTGELFF
>many|TRBJ2-7|TRBV12-3/TRBV12-4
CASSLGLAGVYEQYF